This T cell receptor (beta chain) was captured in a study of T cell changes during pregnancy in multiple sclerosis. The protocol was immunoSEQ multiplex PCR, while the TCRdb copy is restricted to in-frame clones and leaves out a portion. The sample shows roughly 40,000 clones, around 90% of them seen only once. This specimen was peripheral blood, taken before pregnancy. The TCR originated in a female donor with multiple sclerosis, enrolled in a pregnancy study.

CDR3 DNA: TGTGCCAGCAGCCACATGCGGGGGGGAGAGACCCAGTACTTC. Translation: CASSHMRGGETQYF. The chain has TRBV7-2 and TRBJ2-5; TRBD2 aligns across 9 bases. This CDR3 spans 14 amino acids. The V gene end was trimmed by 5 bases and the J gene end by 4 bases; junction bases not matched to a gene: 5. Germline V gene lookup returns CDR1 SGHTA and CDR2 FQGNSA.